This TCR beta chain emerged from a study of cytomegalovirus exposure and HLA in healthy donors. As for the study in general: HLA-typed donors were the source of around 87 million unique TCRs, which an early data release held.

In germline, CDR1 is SGDLS, CDR2 YYNGEE. This CDR3 is built from 15 residues. The V gene end was trimmed by 4 bases and the J gene end by 1 base; junction bases not matched to a gene: 3. 60 Vbeta and 13 Jbeta primers were used in PCR. The table came from immunoSEQ multiplex PCR; TCRdb's copy has only in-frame clones and leaves some out. Of approximately 130,000 clones in the sample, around 83% are singletons; the top ten hold about 6.7%. Findings and limits, study-wide: Cytomegalovirus-associated TCR beta chains were listed, numbering roughly 150. Follow-up analysis seemed to connect common viral pathogens with several of the most significant clusters identified. Available immune exposure information was restricted to CMV serostatus only.

Points on this clone: Antigen unknown.

This chain uses TRBV9 with TRBJ2-1, with TRBD2 matching 9 bases. Sequencing used PBMCs. The sequence was obtained from a woman aged 25 to 39 in good health and CMV-seropositive. The CDR3 loop reads CASSWSGGSYNEQFF. CDR3 DNA: TGTGCCAGCAGCTGGAGCGGGGGGTCCTACAATGAGCAGTTCTTC.